The 3 T cell receptor beta chains listed next were all sequenced from one sample in a study of blood T cell repertoires in COVID-19. TCRdb keeps only in-frame clones here, not all; method: immunoSEQ multiplex PCR. The table shows around 92,000 clones, with about 83% occurring only once. The material sequenced was peripheral blood. Source of these receptors: a woman older than 75 with acute or convalescent COVID-19.

The J gene is TRBJ2-7, the V gene TRBV7-3; TRBD2 aligns across 9 bases. Germline V gene data show CDR1 as SGHTA and CDR2 as FQGTGA. The CDR3 contains 13 residues. V was pared by 3 bases and J by 4 bases, with 1 base of the junction left unmatched. The CDR3 protein is CASSLAGGYEQYF. The CDR3 DNA reads as TGTGCCAGCAGCTTGGCGGGAGGGTACGAGCAGTACTTC.

This rearrangement joins TRBV28 to TRBJ1-2; D gene ambiguous. CDR1 is MDHEN and CDR2 is SYDVKM in the germline V gene. CDR3 length: 12 amino acids. The V gene lost 8 bases and the J gene lost 4 bases, with 11 bases spanning the gap. The CDR3 DNA is TGTGCCAGCGGAGCGGATCTCTATGGCTACACCTTC. Translated: CASGADLYGYTF.

This chain joins TRBV12-3 or TRBV12-4 and TRBJ1-4; D call uncertain. V lost 3 bases, J lost 8 bases, and 4 bases lay in between. The CDR3 totals 11 residues. CDR3 loop: CASSLGEKLFF. DNA of the CDR3: TGTGCCAGCAGTTTGGGCGAAAAACTGTTTTTT.